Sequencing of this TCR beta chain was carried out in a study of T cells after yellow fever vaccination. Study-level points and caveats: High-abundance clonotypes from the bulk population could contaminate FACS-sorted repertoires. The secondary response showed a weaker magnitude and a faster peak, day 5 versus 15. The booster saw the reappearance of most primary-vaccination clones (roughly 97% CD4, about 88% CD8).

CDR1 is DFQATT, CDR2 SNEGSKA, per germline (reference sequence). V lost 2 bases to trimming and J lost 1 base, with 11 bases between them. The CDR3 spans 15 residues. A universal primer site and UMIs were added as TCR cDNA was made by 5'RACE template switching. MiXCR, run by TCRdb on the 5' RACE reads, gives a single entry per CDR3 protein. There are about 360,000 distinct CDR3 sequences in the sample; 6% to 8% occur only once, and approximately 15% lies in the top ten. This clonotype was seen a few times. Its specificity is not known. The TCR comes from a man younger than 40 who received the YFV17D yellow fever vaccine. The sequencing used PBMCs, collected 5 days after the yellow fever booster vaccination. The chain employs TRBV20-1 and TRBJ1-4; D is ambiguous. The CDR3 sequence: CSARHPSRTNEKLFF. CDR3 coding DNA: TGCAGTGCTAGACACCCGTCGAGAACTAATGAAAAACTGTTTTTT.